The 15 T cell receptor beta chains reported below all come from one sample, sequenced in a study of OX40 agonist ivuxolimab in advanced cancers. The table came from immunoSEQ multiplex PCR; TCRdb's copy has only in-frame clones and leaves some out. The sample includes about 44,000 clones, 80% of them seen just once. The sample here was CD4+ or CD8+ T cells sorted from blood, taken in a trial of the OX40 agonist ivuxolimab. Source of these receptors: an adult with an advanced solid tumor such as melanoma, head and neck, liver or kidney cancer.

V gene TRBV10-3 combines with J gene TRBJ1-2, with D possibly TRBD1 on 6 matching bases. The CDR3 extends over 14 amino acids. V was trimmed by 0 bases and J by 1 base, leaving 6 bases between them. The V gene's germline CDR1 is ENHRY and CDR2 SYGVKD. CDR3 sequence (DNA): TGTGCCATCAGTGAGTCGGACAGTAACTATGGCTACACCTTC. Translated: CAISESDSNYGYTF.

The chain combines TRBV19 with TRBJ1-2; D uncertain. The germline V and J ends were trimmed by 5 bases and 6 bases, with 22 bases remaining between them. The CDR3 has 16 amino acids. Germline values: CDR1 LNHDA, CDR2 SQIVND (reference sequence). CDR3: CASSPAVKSTANGYTF. The CDR3 DNA follows: TGTGCCAGTAGTCCAGCGGTCAAGAGCACCGCTAATGGCTACACCTTC.

V gene TRBV28 combines with J gene TRBJ2-7; 7 bases are shared with TRBD2. The CDR3 has 15 amino acids. Germline CDR1 reads MDHEN; CDR2 reads SYDVKM. The V segment lost 6 bases and the J segment 3 bases; nucleotides outside the gene matches: 11. CDR3 in DNA: TGTGCCAGCAGCCCTCCGGGGGGAGCCGACTACGAGCAGTACTTC. Translation gives CASSPPGGADYEQYF.

The CDR3 loop is CASSPPGANEKLFF. The CDR3, as DNA: TGTGCCAGCAGTCCCCCCGGGGCTAATGAAAAACTGTTTTTT. The V call is TRBV28, the J call TRBJ1-4; D is undetermined. With 5 bases removed from V and 3 bases from J, the gap between germline ends came to 10 bases. This CDR3 has 14 amino acids. Germline CDR1 and CDR2: MDHEN and SYDVKM. Full variable domain (remainder filled in from reference TRBV28 and TRBJ1-4): DVKVTQSSRYLVKRTGEKVFLECVQDMDHENMFWYRQDPGLGLRLIYFSYDVKMKEKGDIPEGYSVSREKKERFSLILESASTNQTSMYLCASSPPGANEKLFFGSGTQLSVL.

This chain connects TRBV11-2 to TRBJ2-3; no clear D. CDR3 length: 13 amino acids. Trimming cost V 0 bases and J 7 bases, with 8 bases left between them. Germline V CDR1 and CDR2: SGHAT, FQNNGV. The CDR3 nucleotides read TGTGCCAGCAGCTTAGATAAAGGTTATACGCAGTATTTT. It translates to CASSLDKGYTQYF.

This rearrangement joins TRBV5-4 to TRBJ2-1; 8 bases agree with TRBD2. The CDR3 loop spans 18 amino acids. V lost 4 bases, J lost 4 bases, and 16 bases stayed unmatched. CDR1 SGHNT and CDR2 YYREEE come from the germline V gene (reference sequence). In DNA form, the CDR3 reads TGTGCCAGCAGCCCCTCTCGAAGCGGGAGTACGCTTTACAATGAGCAGTTCTTC. This translates into CASSPSRSGSTLYNEQFF.

V is TRBV28 and J is TRBJ1-2; D remains unclear. Looked up from germline, CDR1 is MDHEN and CDR2 is SYDVKM. This CDR3 spans 13 amino acids. V gave up 10 bases and J gave up 4 bases, with 16 bases separating them. CDR3 nucleotides: TGTGCCACTTCGACGGAGGAGGGCTATGGCTACACCTTC. The encoded protein is CATSTEEGYGYTF.

This chain links TRBV6-5 with TRBJ1-5; D remains ambiguous. This CDR3 is built from 12 residues. Trimming took 4 bases from V and 7 from J, leaving 8 bases between them. Germline V gives CDR1 MNHEY, CDR2 SVGAGI. CDR3 residues: CASSFQGQPQHF. For the CDR3, the DNA is TGTGCCAGCAGTTTCCAAGGGCAGCCCCAGCATTTT.

This chain joins TRBV19 and TRBJ1-2; a possible D gene is TRBD1 (6 bases). V dropped 4 bases and J dropped 6 bases, with 12 bases sitting between them. Germline V gives CDR1 LNHDA, CDR2 SQIVND (reference sequence). The CDR3 spans 13 residues. The CDR3 DNA is TGTGCCAGTAGTAGGACACAGGGAGATGGCTACACCTTC. It translates to CASSRTQGDGYTF.

The chain recombines TRBV7-7 with TRBJ2-3; D call uncertain. The V end lost 2 bases, the J end lost 2 bases, and 8 bases lay between the germline ends. The CDR3 runs to 14 residues. The germline gives CDR1 SSHAT, CDR2 FNYEAQ (reference sequence). The CDR3 region has the DNA TGTGCCAGCAGCTTATCATACAACACAGATACGCAGTATTTT. This translates into CASSLSYNTDTQYF.

The chain employs TRBV14 and TRBJ2-1, with D perhaps TRBD2 (6 bases). CDR3 length: 14 amino acids. The germline V gene encodes CDR1 SGHDN and CDR2 FVKESK. V lost 4 bases and J lost 3, with 10 bases in between. The CDR3 protein is CASSLLAVYNEQFF. The CDR3, as DNA: TGTGCCAGCAGCCTATTAGCGGTCTACAATGAGCAGTTCTTC. Looking up the rest from reference TRBV14 and TRBJ2-1 gives the full variable domain: EAGVTQFPSHSVIEKGQTVTLRCDPISGHDNLYWYRRVMGKEIKFLLHFVKESKQDESGMPNNRFLAERTGGTYSTLKVQPAELEDSGVYFCASSLLAVYNEQFFGPGTRLTVL.

This clone was detected only once. The chain links TRBV6-1 to TRBJ2-3; 10 nucleotides agree with TRBD2. The V segment lost 4 bases and the J segment 2 bases; nucleotides outside the gene matches: 3. This CDR3 comprises 15 residues. The V gene's germline CDR1 is MNHNS and CDR2 SASEGT. The CDR3 nucleotides are TGTGCCAGCAGTGTACTAGCGGGAACCACAGATACGCAGTATTTT. Translation: CASSVLAGTTDTQYF.

In this sample, this clone turned up once. The chain has TRBV6-5 and TRBJ1-1, with TRBD1 identical over 7 bases. Germline V gene data show CDR1 as MNHEY and CDR2 as SVGAGI. J lost 0 bases, V lost 4 bases, and 5 bases had no gene match. The CDR3 contains 15 residues. The chain's CDR3 is CASSFEGQMNTEAFF. In DNA, the CDR3 is TGTGCCAGCAGTTTCGAGGGACAGATGAACACTGAAGCTTTCTTT.

This clone has just one count. The chain employs TRBV11-1 and TRBJ2-3, with TRBD2 matching 12 bases. The length of the CDR3 is 16 residues. Germline trimming cut 0 bases from V and 4 bases from J; bases unmatched to any gene: 2. From germline, CDR1 is SGHAT and CDR2 FQDESV (reference sequence). The CDR3 coding sequence is TGTGCCAGCAGCTTAGCCCTAGCGGGAGGGCCAGATACGCAGTATTTT. Translating gives CASSLALAGGPDTQYF.

The genes are TRBV7-3 and TRBJ2-3; no clear D. The CDR3 spans 12 residues. The V and J ends lost 5 bases and 4 bases respectively, with 7 bases between them. The germline V gene has CDR1 SGHTA and CDR2 FQGTGA. This CDR3 reads CASSSLADTQYF. CDR3 DNA sequence: TGTGCCAGCAGCAGCTTAGCAGATACGCAGTATTTT.